This T cell receptor beta chain was recovered during a study of human T cells and chemical hapten exposure. Overall study context: There were per-sample TCR yield variations, arising mainly from small pooled library volume differences.

Time point meaning: patch test 2, 6 weeks after DPC sensitization. Treatment given: therapeutic diphenylcyclopropenone sensitization with weekly scalp DPC. Germline V gene data show CDR1 as MNHEY and CDR2 as SMNVEV (reference sequence). The CDR3 runs 13 residues. V was cut by 2 bases and J by 4 bases, with 8 bases left in between. As for this clonotype: Its antigen is currently unknown.

Whole-study results and caveats: Compared to controls, expanded TCRs made significantly more large clusters of similar CDR3s.

TCRdb redid the calling of the RACE reads with MiXCR, one entry per CDR3 protein. Of roughly 150,000 distinct CDR3 sequences in the sample, about 10% were seen once. The sample in question was whole blood, obtained in connection with sensitization to the hapten diphenylcyclopropenone (DPC). J is TRBJ1-2 and V is TRBV27; no reliable D call. The TCR sequence derives from a woman aged 45-65 years with alopecia areata. Some clones in this sample may be carry-over from other donors' samples. This CDR3 is CASSLPDGYGYTF. CDR3 bases: TGTGCCAGCAGTTTACCAGACGGCTATGGCTACACCTTC.